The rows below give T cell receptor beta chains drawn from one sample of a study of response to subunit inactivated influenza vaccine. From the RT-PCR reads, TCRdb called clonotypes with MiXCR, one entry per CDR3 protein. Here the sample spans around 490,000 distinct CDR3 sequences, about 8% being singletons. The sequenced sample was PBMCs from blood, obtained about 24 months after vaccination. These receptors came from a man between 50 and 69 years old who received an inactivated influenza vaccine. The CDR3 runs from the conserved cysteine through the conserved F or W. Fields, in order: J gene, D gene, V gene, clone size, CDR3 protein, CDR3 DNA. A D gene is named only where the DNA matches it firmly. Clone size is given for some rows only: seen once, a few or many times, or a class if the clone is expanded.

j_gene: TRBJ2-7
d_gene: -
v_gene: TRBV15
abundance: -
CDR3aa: CATSRGVGPYEQYF
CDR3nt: TGTGCCACCAGCAGGGGGGTGGGACCCTACGAGCAGTACTTC

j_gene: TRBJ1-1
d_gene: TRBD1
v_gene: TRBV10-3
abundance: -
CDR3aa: CAISQGESTEAFF
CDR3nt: TGTGCCATCAGCCAGGGGGAGAGCACTGAAGCTTTCTTT

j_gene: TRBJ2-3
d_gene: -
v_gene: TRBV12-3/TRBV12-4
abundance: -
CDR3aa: CASSPRTGSVTDTQYF
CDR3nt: TGTGCCAGCAGTCCGCGGACCGGATCCGTCACAGATACGCAGTATTTT

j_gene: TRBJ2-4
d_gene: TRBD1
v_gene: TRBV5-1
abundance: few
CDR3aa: CASSPPGQGGSGKNIQYF
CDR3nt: TGCGCCAGCAGCCCCCCGGGACAGGGTGGTTCGGGCAAAAACATTCAGTACTTC

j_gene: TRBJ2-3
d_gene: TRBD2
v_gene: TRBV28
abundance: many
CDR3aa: CASSLKLAEGTDTQYF
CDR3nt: TGTGCCAGCAGTTTAAAACTAGCGGAAGGCACAGATACGCAGTATTTT

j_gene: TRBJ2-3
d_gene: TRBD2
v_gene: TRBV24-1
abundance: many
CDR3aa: CATSDTLAGGVQYF
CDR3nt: TGTGCCACCAGTGATACGCTAGCGGGGGGAGTGCAGTATTTT

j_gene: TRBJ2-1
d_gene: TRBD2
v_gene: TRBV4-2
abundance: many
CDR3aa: CASSQDPREGWNEQFF
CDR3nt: TGTGCCAGCAGCCAAGACCCGCGGGAGGGATGGAATGAGCAGTTCTTC

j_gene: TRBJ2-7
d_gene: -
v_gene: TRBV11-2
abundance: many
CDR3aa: CASSLGRDPHYEQYF
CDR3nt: TGTGCCAGCAGCTTGGGCCGGGACCCACACTACGAGCAGTACTTC

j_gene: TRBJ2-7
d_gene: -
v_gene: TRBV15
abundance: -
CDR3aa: CATSRPTPGLYEQYF
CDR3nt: TGTGCCACCAGCAGACCAACTCCCGGACTCTACGAGCAGTACTTC

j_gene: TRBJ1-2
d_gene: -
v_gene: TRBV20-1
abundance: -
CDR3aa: CSARDRGDGNLFYGYTF
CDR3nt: TGCAGTGCTAGAGATAGGGGAGACGGCAACCTCTTCTATGGCTACACCTTC

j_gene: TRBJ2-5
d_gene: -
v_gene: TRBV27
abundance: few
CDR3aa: CASSLSGPPAKYF
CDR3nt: TGTGCCAGCAGTTTGTCCGGCCCCCCCGCCAAGTACTTC

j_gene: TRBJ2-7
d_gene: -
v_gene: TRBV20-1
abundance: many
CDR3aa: CSASSIPEQYF
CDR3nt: TGCAGTGCTAGTAGCATCCCCGAGCAGTACTTC

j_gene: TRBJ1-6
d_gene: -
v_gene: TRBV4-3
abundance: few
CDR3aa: CASSQETDPNSPLHF
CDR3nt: TGCGCCAGCAGCCAAGAAACGGACCCTAATTCACCCCTCCACTTT

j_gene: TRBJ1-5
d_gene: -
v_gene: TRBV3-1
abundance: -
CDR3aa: CASGGRTQPQHF
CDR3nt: TGTGCCAGCGGAGGGAGAACTCAGCCCCAGCATTTT

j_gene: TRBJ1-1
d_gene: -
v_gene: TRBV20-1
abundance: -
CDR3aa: CSARDPGRTNTEAVF
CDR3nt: TGCAGTGCTAGAGATCCGGGGCGGACGAACACTGAAGCTGTCTTT

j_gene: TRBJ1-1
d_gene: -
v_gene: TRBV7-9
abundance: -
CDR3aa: CASSPRNPAGNTEAFF
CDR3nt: TGTGCCAGCAGCCCACGGAATCCGGCAGGTAACACTGAAGCTTTCTTT

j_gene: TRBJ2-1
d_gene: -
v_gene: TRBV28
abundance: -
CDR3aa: CASSPERYNEQFF
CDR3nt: TGTGCCAGCAGCCCTGAGAGGTACAATGAGCAGTTCTTC

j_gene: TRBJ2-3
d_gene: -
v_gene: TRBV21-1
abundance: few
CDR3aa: CASSETLATDTQYF
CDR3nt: TGTGCCAGCAGCGAGACCTTAGCTACAGATACGCAGTATTTT